What follows describes a single T cell receptor beta chain. These data belong to a study of blood T cell repertoires in COVID-19. At the level of the study: Some COVID-19 samples were acute and others convalescent; all came from the United States, Italy and Spain. Sources were T cells, B-cell-depleted T cells, or PBMCs; the material itself was cDNA or gDNA.

Looked up from germline, CDR1 is MNHNY and CDR2 is SVGAGI (reference sequence). The CDR3 length is 15 residues. V dropped 6 bases and J dropped 4; count of bases not matched to a gene: 10. As originally analysed: Amplification with reference gene primers provided the estimates of nucleated cell counts. Measured with immunoSEQ multiplex PCR; TCRdb has only the in-frame clones, and not every one. The V and J calls and clone size come from that table; D and trimming were worked out from the DNA. The sample carries 100,000 to 150,000 clones, 88% recorded once. The sequenced sample consisted of peripheral blood. This sequence originates from a man aged 50-60 years with acute or convalescent COVID-19. The chain joins TRBV6-6 to TRBJ1-1; the match to TRBD1 covers 8 bases. The CDR3 region is CASRGTGKDGTEAFF. In DNA, the CDR3 is TGTGCCAGCAGGGGGACAGGAAAAGACGGCACTGAAGCTTTCTTT.